This T cell receptor beta chain was retrieved from a study of cytomegalovirus exposure and HLA in healthy donors. The V end lost 1 base, the J end lost 2 bases, and 9 bases lay between the germline ends. CDR1 SNHLY and CDR2 FYNNEI come from the germline V gene. CDR3 size: 15 residues. The PCR had 60 Vbeta and 13 Jbeta primers. The protocol was immunoSEQ multiplex PCR, while the TCRdb copy is restricted to in-frame clones and leaves out a portion. The sample shows under 150,000 clones, 65% to 85% of them seen only once. Among the donors, all were healthy bone marrow donors. The source is a male donor in good health and CMV-seronegative. Sequenced input: PBMCs. The chain employs TRBV2 and TRBJ2-1; a weak D match, TRBD2 (5 bases). In DNA form, the CDR3 reads TGTGCCAGCAGTGAAGGGAGGCTTACCTACAATGAGCAGTTCTTC. It is translated as CASSEGRLTYNEQFF.